The source of this T cell receptor (beta chain) is a study of blood T cell repertoires in COVID-19 (dated by TCRdb to about 2020). Study-level background: Samples from collaborators originated in the United States, Italy and Spain and spanned both the acute and convalescent phases of COVID-19. The material from the prospective study consisted of cDNA or gDNA derived from T cells, B-cell-depleted T cells, or PBMCs. Deeply sampled blood TCRbeta repertoires from subjects exposed to, actively infected with, or recovered from COVID-19 were included in the dataset. A freely available public database, intended as a resource for researchers studying the immune response to SARS-CoV-2, is where the repertoires were released. Samples came from the ongoing ImmuneRACE study (first 160 participants) plus 1,254 subjects from 6 global collaborators. The sample metadata nearly always contained a de-identified subject ID, COVID-19 status, age in years and sex. Where HLA class I and class II types were available, the types were taken from metadata supplied by the sample provider, not from assay-based typing. General findings and caveats noted by the study authors: The amount of clinical and demographic metadata varied by source and participant and was provided uncurated.

Participants in the prospective study were aged about 18 to 100 years, lived in 20 to 25 United States geographic areas, and enrolled through a virtual design. To assign participants to cohorts, the prospective study relied on clinical history that participants themselves reported in a screening survey and a study questionnaire. Exposed participants had been in contact, within 2 weeks of entering the study, with a person who had a PCR-confirmed or clinician-diagnosed case of COVID-19. Each participant in the prospective study had whole blood, serum and a nasopharyngeal or oropharyngeal swab collected by mobile phlebotomists. Additional blood draws and questionnaires over an approximately 2-month period could optionally be provided by prospective study participants. Prospective study blood samples were shipped either frozen or at room temperature before DNA extraction. The immunoSEQ Assay, a bias-controlled multiplex PCR, was used to amplify TCRbeta CDR3 regions from genomic DNA. Regarding the original processing steps: The number of nucleated cells in each sample was estimated from the amplification of reference gene primers within the assay. Sequence reads were collapsed and filtered to measure the absolute abundance of every unique TCRbeta CDR3 rearrangement. For each sample, productive Simpson clonality was calculated as the square root of Simpson's diversity index over productive rearrangements. TCRdb re-hosts the immuneACCESS table, in-frame sequences only. Its copies lack some clones; in the studies checked, an unresolved V gene accounts for under half of them, and the cause for the rest is not known. V, J and clone size are taken as reported in that table, and D and trimming were inferred from the DNA itself. Here the sample has 350,000 to 500,000 clones; around nine tenths occur a single time. The top ten hold roughly 1.4% of the sample.

Note on this clone: The antigen it recognizes is unknown. Qualities for individual bases were not recorded, and no much larger clone is one base off.

CDR1 and CDR2 are drawn from the germline V gene: SGHRS, YFSETQ. Germline trimming amounts to 5 bases on V and 6 bases on J, with 10 as the count of junction bases outside the gene matches. From cysteine to phenylalanine, the CDR3 is 14 amino acids long. The CDR3 DNA has 42 bases and is translated from base 1. This TCR came from a woman aged 18-35 years who had been exposed to COVID-19. The receptor chain draws on TRBV5-1 and TRBJ2-7; TRBD1 aligns with 8 central bases. Sequencing used PBMCs or T cells enriched from blood (not recorded which). DNA sequence: TGCGCCAGCAGTCCTGGACAGGGAAGAAGCGAGCAGTACTTC. It specifies CASSPGQGRSEQYF.